Listed below are T cell receptor beta chains from one sample, sequenced in a study of ipilimumab plus nivolumab after autologous stem cell transplantation. Assay: immunoSEQ multiplex PCR; the TCRdb copy retains only in-frame clones and omits some. The sample has just over 40,000 clones; roughly 92% are singletons. Specimen: PBMCs, collected in a trial of ipilimumab plus nivolumab as post-transplant consolidation. These receptors were obtained from a male donor with multiple myeloma. The CDR3 runs from the conserved cysteine through the conserved F or W. D genes are given only for firm matches. Only some rows state a clone size, as once, few, many or a class for expanded clones.

abundance	v_gene	len	d_gene	j_gene	CDR3aa	CDR3nt
few	TRBV2	13	.	TRBJ2-2	CASSGPNTGELFF	TGTGCCAGCAGCGGCCCAAACACCGGGGAGCTGTTTTTT
.	TRBV4-1	15	TRBD1	TRBJ2-7	CASSPKTGVDYEQYF	TGCGCCAGCAGCCCCAAAACAGGGGTGGACTACGAGCAGTACTTC
.	TRBV19	12	.	TRBJ2-5	CASSGGSETQYF	TGTGCCAGTAGCGGTGGGTCGGAGACCCAGTACTTC
.	TRBV29-1	13	.	TRBJ2-1	CSVEGLEYNEQFF	TGCAGCGTTGAAGGTCTAGAATACAATGAGCAGTTCTTC
.	TRBV10-1	17	.	TRBJ2-5	CASSVNRGKGRQETQYF	TGCGCCAGCAGTGTGAATAGGGGGAAGGGTCGGCAAGAGACCCAGTACTTC
.	TRBV4-3	13	.	TRBJ1-2	CASRPGRDYGYTF	TGCGCCAGCAGGCCCGGGAGGGACTATGGCTACACCTTC
.	TRBV9	17	.	TRBJ2-1	CASSPDPLRRSRNEQFF	TGTGCCAGCAGCCCCGACCCCCTGCGGAGGTCCCGCAATGAGCAGTTCTTC
.	TRBV9	11	.	TRBJ1-2	CASSAGGGYTF	TGTGCCAGCAGCGCCGGTGGTGGCTACACCTTC
.	TRBV18	12	.	TRBJ2-5	CASSPLQETQYF	TGTGCCAGCTCACCACTACAAGAGACCCAGTACTTC
.	TRBV11-2	13	TRBD2	TRBJ2-1	CASSAPSGIEQFF	TGTGCCAGCAGCGCACCTAGCGGGATAGAGCAGTTCTTC
.	TRBV5-1	17	TRBD2	TRBJ2-3	CASMLNSGRTISDTQYF	TGCGCCAGCATGTTGAATAGCGGGAGGACCATCTCAGATACGCAGTATTTT
once	TRBV29-1	15	TRBD1	TRBJ1-2	CSVELWGQGSYGYTF	TGCAGCGTTGAATTGTGGGGACAGGGAAGCTATGGCTACACCTTC
few	TRBV30	11	.	TRBJ1-3	CACFSGNTIYF	TGTGCCTGCTTCTCTGGAAACACCATATATTTT
.	TRBV19	15	TRBD2	TRBJ2-7	CASSGGLAGTYEQYF	TGTGCCAGTAGTGGGGGACTAGCGGGTACCTACGAGCAGTACTTC
.	TRBV11-2	13	.	TRBJ1-2	CASSFAQGTGYTF	TGTGCCAGCAGCTTCGCACAGGGTACGGGCTACACCTTC
.	TRBV28	12	.	TRBJ1-1	CASSWGNTEAFF	TGTGCCAGCAGTTGGGGGAATACTGAAGCTTTCTTT
.	TRBV27	14	TRBD1	TRBJ2-7	CASSAYRGSYEQYF	TGTGCCAGCAGTGCTTACAGGGGTTCCTACGAGCAGTACTTC
.	TRBV7-9	16	.	TRBJ2-2	CASSLLGNANTGELFF	TGTGCCAGCAGCTTATTAGGGAACGCGAACACCGGGGAGCTGTTTTTT
.	TRBV7-2	17	.	TRBJ2-3	CASSLVGGGYRTDTQYF	TGTGCCAGCAGCTTAGTAGGCGGGGGCTACCGCACAGATACGCAGTATTTT
.	TRBV4-3	16	.	TRBJ2-2	CASSQDWPAGTGELFF	TGCGCCAGCAGCCAAGACTGGCCCGCCGGCACCGGGGAGCTGTTTTTT
few	TRBV5-4	16	.	TRBJ2-2	CASSARPGQNTGELFF	TGTGCCAGCAGCGCCCGACCCGGCCAAAACACCGGGGAGCTGTTTTTT
.	TRBV5-1	17	.	TRBJ1-1	CASSHTGSQYLNTEAFF	TGCGCCAGCAGCCACACAGGATCGCAGTACCTGAACACTGAAGCTTTCTTT
.	TRBV6-1	15	.	TRBJ1-1	CAILGRGLPVTEAFF	TGTGCCATCCTCGGTCGGGGTCTACCGGTCACTGAAGCTTTCTTT
.	TRBV10-3	16	.	TRBJ2-7	CAISESEGYPSYEQYF	TGTGCCATCAGTGAGTCTGAGGGGTACCCCAGCTACGAGCAGTACTTC
.	TRBV4-1	12	.	TRBJ2-3	CASTDPGLRQYF	TGCGCCAGCACGGACCCCGGACTAAGACAGTATTTT
.	TRBV7-2	15	.	TRBJ2-7	CASSLGGGRSYEQYF	TGTGCCAGCAGCTTAGGAGGGGGTCGATCCTACGAGCAGTACTTC
few	TRBV19	15	.	TRBJ2-3	CASSLGQGSTDTQYF	TGTGCCAGTAGTTTGGGCCAGGGCAGCACAGATACGCAGTATTTT
once	TRBV5-1	14	.	TRBJ2-3	CASSDGGITDTQYF	TGCGCCAGCAGTGACGGGGGCATCACAGATACGCAGTATTTT
.	TRBV30	15	.	TRBJ2-7	CAPDAEGGLSYEQYF	TGTGCCCCTGACGCAGAGGGGGGCCTCTCCTACGAGCAGTACTTC
.	TRBV19	18	TRBD2	TRBJ2-3	CASSRTSGRTRGTDTQYF	TGTGCCAGTAGTAGGACTAGCGGGAGGACGAGGGGTACAGATACGCAGTATTTT
.	TRBV28	13	.	TRBJ2-5	CASSLVGEETQYF	TGTGCCAGCAGTTTAGTAGGAGAGGAGACCCAGTACTTC
.	TRBV7-2	16	TRBD1	TRBJ2-7	CASSSTGGQGSYEQYF	TGTGCCAGCAGCTCCACGGGCGGACAGGGATCTTACGAGCAGTACTTC
once	TRBV4-1	15	.	TRBJ1-1	CASSLRTEMNTEAFF	TGCGCCAGCAGCCTTCGGACGGAAATGAACACTGAAGCTTTCTTT
.	TRBV7-3	14	TRBD1	TRBJ2-7	CASSPRQGPYEQYF	TGTGCCAGCAGCCCGCGACAGGGACCCTACGAGCAGTACTTC
few	TRBV5-1	16	TRBD2	TRBJ2-7	CASSPRASGSSYEQYF	TGCGCCAGCAGCCCAAGGGCTAGCGGGAGCTCCTACGAGCAGTACTTC
.	TRBV10-2	12	.	TRBJ2-2	CASSVVRGELFF	TGCGCCAGCAGTGTAGTGCGAGGGGAGCTGTTTTTT
.	TRBV6-5	16	.	TRBJ1-1	CASSYSVNRVATEAFF	TGTGCCAGCAGTTACTCGGTGAACAGGGTTGCCACTGAAGCTTTCTTT
.	TRBV29-1	11	.	TRBJ1-2	CSVGGAYGYTF	TGCAGCGTCGGAGGGGCCTATGGCTACACCTTC
.	TRBV6-5	14	.	TRBJ1-2	CASSSRQAPYGYTF	TGTGCCAGCAGTTCACGACAGGCTCCCTATGGCTACACCTTC
.	TRBV28	12	.	TRBJ1-5	CASRRGGQPQHF	TGTGCCAGCAGAAGGGGCGGGCAGCCCCAGCATTTT
.	TRBV4-1	14	TRBD2	TRBJ2-1	CASSQVGTSHEQFF	TGCGCCAGCAGCCAAGTGGGGACTAGCCATGAGCAGTTCTTC
.	TRBV19	13	.	TRBJ2-7	CASKDPGPYEQYF	TGTGCCAGTAAGGACCCAGGGCCCTACGAGCAGTACTTC
.	TRBV2	13	.	TRBJ1-2	CASSPGTSYGYTF	TGTGCCAGCAGTCCCGGGACAAGCTATGGCTACACCTTC
.	TRBV5-1	16	.	TRBJ2-3	CASSWNGRPDTDTQYF	TGCGCCAGCAGCTGGAATGGCCGGCCCGATACAGATACGCAGTATTTT
once	TRBV6-5	15	.	TRBJ1-3	CASSPEAISGNTIYF	TGTGCCAGCAGCCCGGAGGCTATCTCTGGAAACACCATATATTTT
.	TRBV7-9	12	.	TRBJ1-2	CASTSTNYGYTF	TGTGCCAGCACCTCAACTAACTATGGCTACACCTTC
.	TRBV14	14	.	TRBJ2-7	CASSANALLGEQYF	TGTGCCAGCAGCGCTAATGCCCTACTGGGCGAGCAGTACTTC
once	TRBV2	17	.	TRBJ2-3	CASSEAGAAGWTDTQYF	TGTGCCAGCAGTGAAGCGGGGGCAGCGGGATGGACAGATACGCAGTATTTT
once	TRBV29-1	15	.	TRBJ2-3	CSVGRTPLSTDTQYF	TGCAGCGTGGGTCGAACTCCCCTTAGCACAGATACGCAGTATTTT
.	TRBV7-6	15	TRBD1	TRBJ2-7	CASSLGTGSTYEQYF	TGTGCCAGCAGCTTAGGGACAGGGAGTACCTACGAGCAGTACTTC
.	TRBV4-3	19	TRBD1	TRBJ1-6	CASSQRYRGASSYNSPLHF	TGCGCCAGCAGCCAAAGGTACAGGGGGGCGAGCTCCTATAATTCACCCCTCCACTTT
.	TRBV28	17	.	TRBJ2-1	CASSPVLTGESYNEQFF	TGTGCCAGCAGTCCGGTCCTAACGGGAGAATCCTACAATGAGCAGTTCTTC
once	TRBV14	18	.	TRBJ1-4	CASSHEAYFLKTNEKLFF	TGTGCCAGCAGCCATGAAGCATACTTTTTAAAAACTAATGAAAAACTGTTTTTT
few	TRBV6-1	14	TRBD1	TRBJ1-4	CASRTGFTNEKLFF	TGTGCCAGCAGGACAGGGTTTACTAATGAAAAACTGTTTTTT
.	TRBV5-1	16	TRBD2	TRBJ2-3	CASSPGLAGVADTQYF	TGCGCCAGCAGCCCCGGGCTAGCGGGAGTGGCAGATACGCAGTATTTT
.	TRBV4-3	16	TRBD2	TRBJ2-1	CASSLGLAGIYNEQFF	TGCGCCAGCAGCCTAGGACTAGCGGGGATATACAATGAGCAGTTCTTC